One sample yielded the 31 T cell receptor beta chains listed below, sequenced in a study of sequential checkpoint blockade in melanoma. Method: immunoSEQ multiplex PCR; TCRdb's copy keeps in-frame clones and lacks some. In the table there are about 28,000 clones, 83% of which are singletons. Noted treatment: randomized to nivolumab then ipilimumab (arm A) or the reverse (arm B). The material sequenced was CD8+ T cells sorted from blood (inferred from file names), taken from a patient given nivolumab and ipilimumab in sequence. The receptors shown here come from a human donor with melanoma.

The chain combines TRBV6-1 with TRBJ1-1, with 7 bases fitting TRBD1. Germline loops: CDR1 MNHNS, CDR2 SASEGT. The CDR3 is 13 residues long. Germline trimming cut 4 bases from V and 6 bases from J; bases unmatched to any gene: 5. The CDR3 sequence: CASSVLQGSEAFF. As DNA, the CDR3 is TGTGCCAGCAGTGTTTTACAGGGGTCTGAAGCTTTCTTT.

The gene calls are TRBV2 and TRBJ2-3, with 9 bases identical to TRBD2. The CDR3 spans 14 residues. Germline CDR1 is SNHLY and CDR2 is FYNNEI. V trimming: 9 bases; J trimming: 5 bases; junction bases outside the gene matches: 9. The CDR3 here is CASSGGLLGDTQYF. The CDR3 region has the DNA TGTGCCAGTAGCGGGGGCCTTTTAGGAGATACGCAGTATTTT.

The rearrangement joins TRBV2 to TRBJ1-1, with a possible D match to TRBD1 (6 bases). In germline, CDR1 is SNHLY, CDR2 FYNNEI. Trimming pared 8 bases from V and 1 base from J, leaving 14 bases between. The length of the CDR3 is 14 residues. CDR3 in amino acids: CASCSGVGNTEAFF. CDR3 DNA: TGTGCCAGCTGTTCAGGGGTCGGGAACACTGAAGCTTTCTTT.

J is TRBJ1-1 and V is TRBV7-8, with D possibly being TRBD1 (6 bases). CDR3 length equals 15 residues. CDR1 is SGHVS and CDR2 is FQNEAQ in the germline V gene. The ends were cut back, 5 bases at V and 4 bases at J, with 17 bases in the middle. The CDR3 loop reads CASSPGAGEVTEAFF. CDR3 nucleotides: TGTGCCAGCAGCCCAGGGGCAGGGGAAGTCACTGAAGCTTTCTTT.

The V gene is TRBV4-1, the J gene TRBJ1-5; weak D call: TRBD1 (6 bases). V was pared by 3 bases and J by 7 bases, with 10 bases between. Per germline, CDR1 MGHRA and CDR2 YSYEKL. This CDR3 spans 13 amino acids. The CDR3 DNA sequence: TGCGCCAGCAGCCAGGGGGCAGGACAGCCCCAGCATTTT. This sequence encodes CASSQGAGQPQHF.

The V gene is TRBV4-3, the J gene TRBJ1-2, with 8 bases matching TRBD1. Germline V CDR1 and CDR2: LGHNA, YSLEER. V was pared by 3 bases and J by 10 bases, with 4 bases of the junction left unmatched. This CDR3 comprises 12 residues. In DNA form, the CDR3 reads TGCGCCAGCAGCCAGTCCAGGGGGCCCTACACCTTC. Translation: CASSQSRGPYTF.

This chain uses TRBV27 with TRBJ2-7; D perhaps matches TRBD1 (5 bases). Germline CDR1 MNHEY, CDR2 SMNVEV (reference sequence). The CDR3 spans 11 residues. V was clipped by 4 bases and J by 7 bases, with 8 bases between them. CDR3 sequence (DNA): TGTGCCAGCAGTTCAGGGCAAGAGCAGTACTTC. Encoded protein: CASSSGQEQYF.

The rearrangement joins TRBV6-5 to TRBJ2-1; D uncertain. Trimming left V 2 bases short and J 2 bases short, with 4 bases between. There are 13 residues in the CDR3. Germline CDR1 reads MNHEY; CDR2 reads SVGAGI. Here the CDR3 reads CASSYTAYNEQFF. In DNA form, the CDR3 reads TGTGCCAGCAGTTACACGGCCTACAATGAGCAGTTCTTC.

The chain links TRBV16 to TRBJ2-3; tentative D call: TRBD1 (7 bases). The CDR3 totals 14 residues. V was pared by 2 bases and J by 3 bases, with 9 bases between. Germline-derived CDR1 and CDR2 are KGHSY and FQNENV. CDR3 sequence: CASSQAGGTDTQYF. As DNA, the CDR3 is TGTGCCAGCAGCCAAGCAGGGGGGACAGATACGCAGTATTTT. The variable domain in full, completed from reference TRBV16 and TRBJ2-3, reads GEEVAQTPKHLVRGEGQKAKLYCAPIKGHSYVFWYQQVLKNEFKFLISFQNENVFDETGMPKERFSAKCLPNSPCSLEIQATKLEDSAVYFCASSQAGGTDTQYFGPGTRLTVL.

This clone was detected only a few times. The V gene is TRBV4-3, the J gene TRBJ2-7, with D possibly matching TRBD1 (5 bases). The germline V gene encodes CDR1 LGHNA and CDR2 YSLEER. V lost 1 base to trimming and J lost 2 bases, with 18 bases between them. The CDR3 is 17 amino acids. The CDR3: CASSQGYRTLDTYEQYF. In DNA form, the CDR3 reads TGCGCCAGCAGCCAAGGATACAGGACCCTAGATACCTACGAGCAGTACTTC.

The chain carries TRBV9 and TRBJ2-3; 11 nucleotides match TRBD2. Germline V gene sequence: CDR1 SGDLS, CDR2 YYNGEE. The CDR3 contains 18 residues. The J segment lost 6 bases and the V segment lost 3 bases, leaving 15 bases of the junction unmatched. CDR3 sequence: CASSGRTSGTSGADTQYF. Written as DNA, the CDR3 is TGTGCCAGCAGCGGGAGAACCTCCGGGACTAGCGGAGCGGATACGCAGTATTTT.

This clone is a singleton in its sample. The rearrangement uses TRBV13 and TRBJ2-6, with D tentatively TRBD1 (6 bases). The CDR3 has 17 residues. Germline loops: CDR1 PRHDT, CDR2 FYEKMQ (reference sequence). Trimming cost V 3 bases and J 4 bases, with 16 bases left between them. For the CDR3, the DNA is TGTGCCAGCAGCTTCGCCTCAGGGGTAACCGGGGCCAACGTCCTGACTTTC. As protein: CASSFASGVTGANVLTF.

The CDR3 nucleotides read TGTGCCAGCAGTTTAGCCCTAAATGAAAAACTGTTTTTT. Encoded protein: CASSLALNEKLFF. V and J are TRBV28 and TRBJ1-4; D unclear. Looked up from germline, CDR1 is MDHEN and CDR2 is SYDVKM. The CDR3 sequence is 13 residues long. Between the trimmed V and J ends, which lost 2 bases and 5 bases, there was a span of 6 bases.

The chain combines TRBV10-2 with TRBJ1-2, with D possibly being TRBD1 (5 bases). The CDR3 covers 15 residues. CDR1 is WSHSY, CDR2 SAAADI, per germline. Trimming stripped 0 bases from V and 0 bases from J, with 8 bases between. CDR3 coding DNA: TGCGCCAGCAGTGAGTCGTGGGGGGCTAACTATGGCTACACCTTC. Its protein product is CASSESWGANYGYTF.

The CDR3 coding sequence is TGCGCCAGCAGCTTGGGGGCTCGCGCCTACGAGCAGTACTTC. Encoded protein: CASSLGARAYEQYF. The V gene is TRBV5-1, the J gene TRBJ2-5, with D unresolved. Near its end, the DNA agrees better with TRBJ2-7, so the J call may be wrong. The V gene's germline CDR1 is SGHRS and CDR2 YFSETQ. CDR3 length equals 14 residues.

CDR3 amino acids: CASSQDVRRGETQYF. In DNA form, the CDR3 reads TGCGCCAGCAGCCAAGATGTACGGCGGGGGGAGACCCAGTACTTC. V is TRBV4-1 and J is TRBJ2-5, with 7 bases that match TRBD2. The trim removed 0 bases at V and 5 bases at J, leaving 6 bases unmatched. Germline CDR1 is MGHRA and CDR2 is YSYEKL. CDR3 length: 15 residues.

V and J are TRBV5-1 and TRBJ1-1, with a weak D call TRBD1 (5 bases). Trimming removed 7 bases from V and 0 bases from J, with 22 bases in between. This CDR3 comprises 17 residues. Per the germline V gene, CDR1 is SGHRS and CDR2 is YFSETQ. The CDR3 loop is CASGDSIKGLLNTEAFF. DNA of the CDR3: TGCGCCAGCGGGGACTCGATTAAGGGGCTCCTGAACACTGAAGCTTTCTTT.

CDR3 loop: CASSGLTSGRPYEQYF. The CDR3 nucleotides read TGTGCCAGCAGTGGGTTGACTAGCGGGAGGCCCTACGAGCAGTACTTC. This chain connects TRBV6-1 to TRBJ2-7, with TRBD2 identical over 13 bases. The CDR3 consists of 16 residues. With V trimmed by 4 bases and J by 2 bases, 5 bases remained unmatched. The V gene's germline CDR1 is MNHNS and CDR2 SASEGT.

V is TRBV14 and J is TRBJ2-2, with 7 bases that match TRBD2. The CDR3 is made up of 15 amino acids. CDR1 SGHDN and CDR2 FVKESK come from the germline V gene. J lost 2 bases, V lost 8 bases, and 8 bases had no gene match. CDR3: CASLPSGVNTGELFF. In DNA form, the CDR3 reads TGTGCCAGCCTTCCCAGCGGGGTTAACACCGGGGAGCTGTTTTTT.

CDR3 DNA: TGTGCCAGTAGTATTTGGCCTGGGGGGGCCTGGGACTATGGCTACACCTTC. This gives the protein CASSIWPGGAWDYGYTF. The gene calls are TRBV19 and TRBJ1-2, with D tentatively TRBD1 (6 bases). With 3 bases removed from V and 3 bases from J, the gap between germline ends came to 20 bases. Germline-derived CDR1 and CDR2 are LNHDA and SQIVND (reference sequence). This CDR3 has 17 residues.

This sequence joins TRBV15 and TRBJ2-5; TRBD2 agrees at 9 bases. J gave up 3 bases and V 0 bases, and 5 bases lay outside the gene matches. Germline V gene sequence: CDR1 LNHNV, CDR2 YYDKDF (reference sequence). The CDR3 is made up of 16 amino acids. The CDR3 coding sequence is TGTGCCACCAGCAGAGAGCTGACTAGCGGAGAAGAGACCCAGTACTTC. Translated, it gives CATSRELTSGEETQYF.

This chain connects TRBV9 to TRBJ2-1; D gene uncertain. V was trimmed by 3 bases and J by 4 bases, leaving 5 bases between them. The germline V gene has CDR1 SGDLS and CDR2 YYNGEE. The CDR3 totals 12 residues. The CDR3 bases are TGTGCCAGCAGCGCCAATTACAATGAGCAGTTCTTC. Its translation: CASSANYNEQFF.

The V and J genes are TRBV19 and TRBJ2-6; D ambiguous. Germline CDR1 and CDR2: LNHDA and SQIVND (reference sequence). The CDR3 loop spans 14 amino acids. V lost 6 bases, J lost 0 bases, and 6 bases lay in between. For the CDR3, the DNA is TGTGCCAGTAGCCCCTTCTCTGGGGCCAACGTCCTGACTTTC. It codes for CASSPFSGANVLTF.

The chain links TRBV10-3 to TRBJ2-1, with 7 bases matching TRBD2. J gave up 2 bases and V 2 bases, and 3 bases lay outside the gene matches. This CDR3 contains 15 residues. Germline CDR1 reads ENHRY; CDR2 reads SYGVKD. The CDR3 loop reads CAISEAGEAYNEQFF. For the CDR3, the DNA is TGTGCCATCAGTGAGGCGGGGGAGGCCTACAATGAGCAGTTCTTC.

The V gene is TRBV5-1, the J gene TRBJ1-1; D is perhaps TRBD1 (5 bases). Germline V CDR1 and CDR2: SGHRS, YFSETQ. This CDR3 is 14 amino acids long. V was pared by 5 bases and J by 1 base, with 12 bases between. The CDR3 loop reads CASSYDSQNTEAFF. DNA of the CDR3: TGCGCCAGCAGTTATGACAGCCAGAACACTGAAGCTTTCTTT.

Comments on this clone: The sample holds other DNA sequences that translate to the same CDR3. V usage is TRBV28 and J usage is TRBJ2-7, with D possibly TRBD1 on 6 matching bases. The CDR3 runs 14 residues. V was cut by 3 bases and J by 0 bases, with 9 bases left in between. Per the germline V gene, CDR1 is MDHEN and CDR2 is SYDVKM. The CDR3 reads CASSLQGRSYEQYF. DNA for the CDR3: TGTGCCAGCAGTTTGCAGGGGCGCTCCTACGAGCAGTACTTC.

The chain couples TRBV30 to TRBJ1-2; a possible D gene is TRBD1 (5 bases). CDR3 length equals 14 residues. With 0 bases removed from V and 4 bases from J, the gap between germline ends came to 12 bases. The germline V gene encodes CDR1 GTSNPN and CDR2 SVGIG (reference sequence). Here the CDR3 DNA reads TGTGCCTGGAGTGTACGGCAGGGCCTCTATGGCTACACCTTC. Translated, it gives CAWSVRQGLYGYTF.

The chain is built from TRBV27 and TRBJ1-1; a weak D match, TRBD1 (5 bases). The germline V gene has CDR1 MNHEY and CDR2 SMNVEV (reference sequence). V lost 4 bases, J lost 4 bases, and 10 bases lay in between. There are 13 residues in the CDR3. CDR3 bases: TGTGCCAGCAGTTATACGGGGGGCACTGAAGCTTTCTTT. Protein product: CASSYTGGTEAFF.

V gene TRBV4-2 combines with J gene TRBJ2-1; 8 bases agree with TRBD2. V was pared by 1 base and J by 4 bases, with 9 bases of the junction left unmatched. Germline loops: CDR1 LGHNA, CDR2 YNFKEQ. The CDR3 is made up of 17 amino acids. In DNA, the CDR3 is TGTGCCAGCAGCCAAGGGACTAGCCGTTCTTTGTACAATGAGCAGTTCTTC. It encodes CASSQGTSRSLYNEQFF.

This chain joins TRBV7-9 and TRBJ1-3, with 7 bases aligning to TRBD1. V shed 3 bases, J shed 0 bases, and the junction held 2 bases outside the gene matches. Germline CDR1 reads SEHNR; CDR2 reads FQNEAQ (reference sequence). The CDR3 totals 15 residues. CDR3 loop: CASSLGTASGNTIYF. The CDR3 DNA reads as TGTGCCAGCAGCTTGGGGACAGCCTCTGGAAACACCATATATTTT.

This chain connects TRBV4-1 to TRBJ2-7; 12 positions match TRBD2. Per the germline V gene, CDR1 is MGHRA and CDR2 is YSYEKL. Germline trimming cut 3 bases from V and 9 bases from J; bases unmatched to any gene: 6. The CDR3 covers 14 residues. The CDR3 nucleotides read TGCGCCAGCAGCCAGACTAGCGGGAGATCTGGGCAGTACTTC. Protein product: CASSQTSGRSGQYF.